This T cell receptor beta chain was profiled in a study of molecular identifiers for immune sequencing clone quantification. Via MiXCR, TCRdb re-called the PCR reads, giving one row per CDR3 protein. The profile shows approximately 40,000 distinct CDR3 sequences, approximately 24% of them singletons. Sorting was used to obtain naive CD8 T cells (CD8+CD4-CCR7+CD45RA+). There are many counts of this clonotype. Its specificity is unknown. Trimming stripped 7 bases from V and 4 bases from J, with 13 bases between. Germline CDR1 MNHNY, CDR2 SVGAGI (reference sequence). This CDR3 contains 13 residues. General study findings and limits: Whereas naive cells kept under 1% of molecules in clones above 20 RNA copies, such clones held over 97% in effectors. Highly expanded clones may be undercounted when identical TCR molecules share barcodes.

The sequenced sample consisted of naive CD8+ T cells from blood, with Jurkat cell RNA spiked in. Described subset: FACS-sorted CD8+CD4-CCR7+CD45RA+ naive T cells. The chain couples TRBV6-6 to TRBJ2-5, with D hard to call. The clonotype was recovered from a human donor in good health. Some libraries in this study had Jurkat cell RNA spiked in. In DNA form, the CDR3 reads TGTGCCAGCACCCCTATAGGCGGAGAGACCCAGTACTTC. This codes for CASTPIGGETQYF.